This is a list of T cell receptor beta chains from one sample in a study of cytomegalovirus exposure and HLA in healthy donors. Libraries were prepared by immunoSEQ multiplex PCR; TCRdb keeps only in-frame clonotypes and omits some of them. The sample comprises approximately 240,000 clones, about 89% of which are singletons, and roughly 1% rests with the top ten. Sequencing was performed on PBMCs. The receptors were sampled from a woman in her late teens or twenties in good health and CMV-seronegative. Each CDR3 is given with its conserved first and last residue. D genes are given only for firm matches. Expanded clones get a size class; other rows say once, few or many, or leave the size out.

D gene	clone size	J gene	V gene	CDR3 DNA	CDR3 protein
TRBD2	-	TRBJ2-1	TRBV5-1	TGCGCCAGCAGATTAGCGGGAGAGGGGGGTGAGCAGTTCTTC	CASRLAGEGGEQFF
-	-	TRBJ1-2	TRBV11-2	TGTGCCAGCAGCTTGGGCCGAGGACAGAGAATCTATGGCTACACCTTC	CASSLGRGQRIYGYTF
TRBD1	-	TRBJ1-5	TRBV30	TGTGCCTGGAGTAGGGGAGGACAGGGTGAGCAGCCCCAGCATTTT	CAWSRGGQGEQPQHF
-	once	TRBJ1-5	TRBV19	TGTGCCAGTCGACCCACTGGCGGGGGGGGCAATCAGCCCCAGCATTTT	CASRPTGGGGNQPQHF
TRBD1	-	TRBJ2-1	TRBV5-6	TGTGCCAGCAGCTCGGACAGGGTCTTCTACAATGAGCAGTTCTTC	CASSSDRVFYNEQFF
-	-	TRBJ2-1	TRBV7-5	TGTGTCAGAAGCTTAAGTGAAGCTTCGAGAGGGCAGTTCTTC	CVRSLSEASRGQFF
-	-	TRBJ1-5	TRBV28	TGTGCCAGCAGTCCCCTGGACAGTTTGAATCAGCCCCAGCATTTT	CASSPLDSLNQPQHF
-	once	TRBJ2-7	TRBV11-1	TGTGCCAGCAGCTTAGGCGCCTACGAGCAGTACTTC	CASSLGAYEQYF
TRBD1	-	TRBJ1-3	TRBV28	TGTGCCAGCAGCGGACAGGGATTATATGTAAACACCATATATTTT	CASSGQGLYVNTIYF
-	few	TRBJ2-2	TRBV5-6	TGTGCCAGCAGCTTGACAGGGAATTTGAACGGGGAGCTGTTTTTT	CASSLTGNLNGELFF
-	-	TRBJ1-6	TRBV7-9	TGTGCCAGCAGCTTATCAAATTCACCCCTCCACTTT	CASSLSNSPLHF
-	-	TRBJ2-7	TRBV20-1	TGCAGTGCTAGGGGAGGCTACGAGCAGTACTTC	CSARGGYEQYF
-	-	TRBJ2-4	TRBV29-1	TGCAGCGCCGCGACAGGCAGAGCCAAAAACATTCAGTACTTC	CSAATGRAKNIQYF
-	-	TRBJ1-5	TRBV4-1	TGCGCCAGCAGCCAAGTCGGAGGGGTGGGGCAGCCCCAGCATTTT	CASSQVGGVGQPQHF
TRBD1	-	TRBJ1-4	TRBV25-1	TGTGCCAGCAGTGGTGACAGGGGACGGGAAAAACTGTTTTTT	CASSGDRGREKLFF
-	-	TRBJ2-5	TRBV10-1	TGCGCCAGCAAGCGGGACACTAAAGAGACCCAGTACTTC	CASKRDTKETQYF
TRBD1	-	TRBJ2-1	TRBV5-1	TGCGCCAGCAGCTTCGGCAGGGGGAGAAATGAGCAGTTCTTC	CASSFGRGRNEQFF
-	-	TRBJ1-3	TRBV7-9	TGTGCCAGTTCAAGTGACAGGTTCCGCGAAGCCTCTGGAAACACCATATATTTT	CASSSDRFREASGNTIYF
-	-	TRBJ2-7	TRBV10-3	TGTGCCATCAGTGCGGGGGACGAGCAGTACTTC	CAISAGDEQYF
TRBD1	-	TRBJ1-2	TRBV7-9	TGTGCCAGCAGTTCTCCGGTTGGGACAGTTAGACGGGATGGCTACACCTTC	CASSSPVGTVRRDGYTF
-	-	TRBJ1-1	TRBV11-2	TGTGCCAGCAGCCAGGGTATCATGAACACTGAAGCTTTCTTT	CASSQGIMNTEAFF
-	once	TRBJ2-7	TRBV27	TGTGCCAGCAGTTTATCGTTAAATGGGGGTCTCAGGCGGGGTTACGAGCAGTACTTC	CASSLSLNGGLRRGYEQYF
-	-	TRBJ2-7	TRBV28	TGTGCCAGCAGTTTCCTCAGGGGCTCCTACGAGCAGTACTTC	CASSFLRGSYEQYF
-	-	TRBJ2-1	TRBV25-1	TGTGCCAGCAGTGCCAGGGACGGGAGCTCCTACAATGAGCAGTTCTTC	CASSARDGSSYNEQFF
-	-	TRBJ1-4	TRBV7-7	TGTGCCAGCAGCTCGAGACTTGGCGAAAAACTGTTTTTT	CASSSRLGEKLFF
TRBD2	-	TRBJ2-7	TRBV29-1	TGCAGCGTTGTGATGGGCGGGGGGTTTCCCTACGAGCAGTACTTC	CSVVMGGGFPYEQYF
-	-	TRBJ1-4	TRBV27	TGTGCCAGCAGTTCAGGTGCAACTAATGAAAAACTGTTTTTT	CASSSGATNEKLFF
TRBD1	few	TRBJ1-1	TRBV19	TGTGCCAGTAGTGTACAGGGGTACACTGAAGCTTTCTTT	CASSVQGYTEAFF
-	-	TRBJ1-1	TRBV10-3	TGTGCCATCGGGGGCCGGACAGTCAACACTGAAGCTTTCTTT	CAIGGRTVNTEAFF
TRBD1	-	TRBJ2-3	TRBV29-1	TGCAGCGTTCGACAGGGGGACGCAGATACGCAGTATTTT	CSVRQGDADTQYF
-	-	TRBJ1-4	TRBV30	TGTGCCTGGAGCCCAAAAGGACACCTGAGGGAAAAACTGTTTTTT	CAWSPKGHLREKLFF
-	-	TRBJ1-4	TRBV6-6	TGTGCCAGCAGTTACTCGATGGCAGGGGTAAACGAAAAACTGTTTTTT	CASSYSMAGVNEKLFF
-	-	TRBJ2-2	TRBV14	TGTGCCAGCAGGGAGTCGAACACCGGGGAGCTGTTTTTT	CASRESNTGELFF
TRBD1	-	TRBJ1-1	TRBV27	TGTGCCAGCAGCGCAGGGGGTGAAGCTTTCTTT	CASSAGGEAFF
-	-	TRBJ2-5	TRBV30	TGTGCCTGGGACCCGGGACAGCCGGGGGCAGAGACCCAGTACTTC	CAWDPGQPGAETQYF
-	-	TRBJ1-2	TRBV7-3	TGTGCCAGCAGCTTAAGACAAGACTATGGCTACACCTTC	CASSLRQDYGYTF
-	-	TRBJ2-3	TRBV7-2	TGTGCCAGCAGCCAGCAGGTCACAGATACGCAGTATTTT	CASSQQVTDTQYF
TRBD1	-	TRBJ2-2	TRBV28	TGTGCCAGCAGTTTATCGACAGGGTCGGGCACCGGGGAGCTGTTTTTT	CASSLSTGSGTGELFF
TRBD2	-	TRBJ2-7	TRBV5-6	TGTGCCAGCAGCACCCGGCGGGAGCGGGAGGTAACCTACGAGCAGTACTTC	CASSTRREREVTYEQYF
-	-	TRBJ1-2	TRBV7-2	TGTGCCAGCAGCCCTCCGGCAGGGGCCCGGCCGTATGGCTACACCTTC	CASSPPAGARPYGYTF
TRBD1	-	TRBJ1-1	TRBV19	TGTGCCAGTAGTATAACCCAGGGGGCTAAAGCTTTCTTT	CASSITQGAKAFF
TRBD1	-	TRBJ2-1	TRBV20-1	TGCAGTGCTGACAGGGTGAATGAGCAGTTCTTC	CSADRVNEQFF
-	-	TRBJ1-2	TRBV2	TGTGCCAGCAGCAGGGGAGTTAACTATGGCTACACCTTC	CASSRGVNYGYTF
TRBD1	-	TRBJ1-2	TRBV30	TGTGCCAATACAGGGGGGGAACGGGGCTACACCTTC	CANTGGERGYTF
-	-	TRBJ2-1	TRBV10-1	TGCGCCAGCAGTGACGTAACGCTTACAAACAATGAGCAGTTCTTC	CASSDVTLTNNEQFF
-	-	TRBJ1-5	TRBV5-1	TGCGCCAGCAGCACCGGGACGGGGGTTCGGAATCAGCCCCAGCATTTT	CASSTGTGVRNQPQHF
TRBD1	once	TRBJ2-1	TRBV5-1	TGCGCCAGCAGCTTGCCCCCGACAGGGACGACGTTGGATGAGCAGTTCTTC	CASSLPPTGTTLDEQFF
TRBD1	-	TRBJ1-5	TRBV18	TGTGCCAGCTCACCCTTGGACAGGGCCCAGCCCCAGCATTTT	CASSPLDRAQPQHF
-	-	TRBJ2-1	TRBV11-2	TGTGCCAGCAGCCCATGGGGGGGGGCAGTTTACAATGAGCAGTTCTTC	CASSPWGGAVYNEQFF
TRBD2	-	TRBJ2-1	TRBV19	TGTGCCACTAGACTAGCGGGAGGGGATAGCAATGAGCAGTTCTTC	CATRLAGGDSNEQFF